These 27 T cell receptor beta chains were all obtained from the same sample, sequenced in a study of early T cells in non-severe SARS-CoV-2 infection. TCRdb re-derived calls from the 5' RACE reads in MiXCR, one entry per CDR3 protein. The sample lists 50,000 or so distinct CDR3 sequences, 12% seen once, with 9.1% in the top ten. Sequencing was done on a sample of whole blood. These receptors all stem from an adult who was a healthcare worker with PCR-confirmed SARS-CoV-2 infection or an uninfected control (not recorded which).

This clonotype was observed a few times. This sequence joins TRBV29-1 and TRBJ2-3; D gene ambiguous. Germline lookup yields CDR1 SQVTM and CDR2 ANQGSEA. V was cut by 4 bases and J by 8 bases, with 10 bases left in between. CDR3 length: 11 amino acids. This CDR3 is CSVVFWGTQYF. The CDR3 nucleotides read TGCAGCGTTGTTTTCTGGGGTACGCAGTATTTT.

V gene TRBV7-8 combines with J gene TRBJ2-2; D unclear. CDR3 length equals 15 residues. V lost 5 bases, J lost 2 bases, and 12 bases lay in between. Germline loops: CDR1 SGHVS, CDR2 FQNEAQ. DNA for the CDR3: TGTGCCAGCAGCCCGGAAGGGTTCAACACCGGGGAGCTGTTTTTT. Translation gives CASSPEGFNTGELFF.

This clonotype was picked up a small number of times. This chain joins TRBV27 and TRBJ1-1, with D perhaps TRBD1 (5 bases). The germline V and J ends were trimmed by 3 bases and 1 base, with 12 bases remaining between them. Germline V CDR1 and CDR2: MNHEY, SMNVEV (reference sequence). This CDR3 has 15 residues. For the CDR3, the DNA is TGTGCCAGCAGTTTCGTGGGGGGAGGGAACACTGAAGCTTTCTTT. Translated: CASSFVGGGNTEAFF.

The chain carries TRBV6-1 and TRBJ2-3, with 8 bases that match TRBD2. Germline V lookup: CDR1 MNHNS, CDR2 SASEGT. With 3 bases clipped from V and 4 bases from J, the junction kept 3 bases outside the gene matches. This CDR3 is built from 14 residues. The CDR3 DNA is TGTGCCAGCAGTGAGACGGGGGGGCCAGATACGCAGTATTTT. It encodes CASSETGGPDTQYF.

This clonotype was observed many times. V usage is TRBV20-1 and J usage is TRBJ2-5; 7 nucleotides agree with TRBD1. The CDR3 runs to 16 residues. Losses at the gene ends were 0 bases for V and 2 bases for J; bases not matched to a gene: 9. The germline CDR1 and CDR2 sequences are DFQATT and SNEGSKA (reference sequence). CDR3 DNA sequence: TGCAGTGCTAGAGACAGGACAGGTTGGGTTCAAGAGACCCAGTACTTC. This gives the protein CSARDRTGWVQETQYF.

This clonotype has ten or more counts. This chain uses TRBV7-2 with TRBJ2-7; TRBD1 agrees at 10 bases. The CDR3 length is 15 residues. The trim removed 3 bases at V and 2 bases at J, leaving 4 bases unmatched. Per the germline V gene, CDR1 is SGHTA and CDR2 is FQGNSA. The CDR3 region has the DNA TGTGCCAGCAGCTTCGACAGGGGGCGGGCCTACGAGCAGTACTTC. Amino acids: CASSFDRGRAYEQYF.

This clonotype was found many times. The chain employs TRBV27 and TRBJ1-2, with D tentatively TRBD1 (6 bases). Germline V lookup: CDR1 MNHEY, CDR2 SMNVEV (reference sequence). V was cut by 7 bases and J by 5 bases, with 17 bases left in between. This CDR3 contains 14 residues. This CDR3 reads CASKAGDGRYGYTF. CDR3 DNA: TGTGCCAGCAAAGCAGGGGACGGAAGGTATGGCTACACCTTC.

This clonotype was seen repeatedly, ten times or more. The rearrangement uses TRBV19 and TRBJ1-1; D is uncertain. The CDR3 is made up of 13 amino acids. The germline V and J ends were trimmed by 5 bases and 1 base, with 8 bases remaining between them. Germline CDR1 is LNHDA and CDR2 is SQIVND (reference sequence). CDR3 coding DNA: TGTGCCAGTAGTCCCACCCCGAACACTGAAGCTTTCTTT. Its protein is CASSPTPNTEAFF. Together with reference TRBV19 and TRBJ1-1, the CDR3 gives the full variable domain: DGGITQSPKYLFRKEGQNVTLSCEQNLNHDAMYWYRQDPGQGLRLIYYSQIVNDFQKGDIAEGYSVSREKKESFPLTVTSAQKNPTAFYLCASSPTPNTEAFFGQGTRLTVV.

At least ten counts were recorded for this clonotype. The chain carries TRBV7-2 and TRBJ2-7; D unresolved. V lost 6 bases, J lost 4 bases, and 10 bases lay in between. This CDR3 spans 12 amino acids. Germline loops: CDR1 SGHTA, CDR2 FQGNSA. The CDR3 nucleotides read TGTGCCAGCAGTAAACAGAGTTACGAGCAGTACTTC. It specifies CASSKQSYEQYF.

This clonotype has ten or more counts. The J gene is TRBJ1-1, the V gene TRBV6-2 or TRBV6-3; D is possibly TRBD1 (5 bases). The germline V gene encodes CDR1 MNHEY and CDR2 SVGEGT. Trimming left V 4 bases short and J 3 bases short, with 18 bases between. This CDR3 contains 16 residues. CDR3 residues: CASSSAQGARDTEAFF. The DNA of the CDR3 is TGTGCCAGCAGTTCCGCCCAGGGCGCGAGGGACACTGAAGCTTTCTTT.

This clonotype was seen ten or more times. The chain has TRBV30 and TRBJ2-3; no definite D call. Trimming removed 3 bases from V and 2 bases from J, with 15 bases in between. There are 15 residues in the CDR3. Germline-derived CDR1 and CDR2 are GTSNPN and SVGIG (reference sequence). In DNA, the CDR3 is TGTGCCTGGAGCCCGGGCCCCAGGTACACAGATACGCAGTATTTT. Its translation is CAWSPGPRYTDTQYF.

This clonotype was seen repeatedly, ten times or more. The chain recombines TRBV28 with TRBJ1-2, with D tentatively TRBD1 (5 bases). V lost 6 bases to trimming and J lost 4 bases, with 18 bases between them. The CDR3 is 15 amino acids. Germline V lookup: CDR1 MDHEN, CDR2 SYDVKM. For the CDR3, the DNA is TGTGCCAGCAGAATTGACAGAGGGCTAGGCTATGGCTACACCTTC. Translating gives CASRIDRGLGYGYTF.

This clonotype occurred many times. The CDR3 spells CASSPNPQGMNTEAFF. The CDR3 nucleotides are TGTGCCAGCAGCCCGAACCCACAGGGAATGAACACTGAAGCTTTCTTT. The chain has TRBV7-6 and TRBJ1-1; D might be TRBD1 (6 bases). V gave up 5 bases and J gave up 0 bases, with 16 bases separating them. The germline V gene has CDR1 SGHVS and CDR2 FNYEAQ. This CDR3 is built from 16 residues.

This clonotype was seen at least ten times. CDR3 amino acids: CASSLETSGRAGDTQYF. Written as DNA, the CDR3 is TGTGCCAGCAGCTTGGAGACTAGCGGGAGGGCCGGAGATACGCAGTATTTT. The chain recombines TRBV5-4 with TRBJ2-3, with 14 bases lining up with TRBD2. The CDR3 has 17 amino acids. Germline CDR1 reads SGHNT; CDR2 reads YYREEE (reference sequence). V trimming: 0 bases; J trimming: 5 bases; junction bases outside the gene matches: 5.

The chain combines TRBV2 with TRBJ1-6, with 7 bases aligning to TRBD1. Trimming removed 4 bases from V and 6 bases from J; junction bases left unmatched: 6. Germline loops: CDR1 SNHLY, CDR2 FYNNEI. The CDR3 is made up of 15 amino acids. The CDR3 reads CASSGQGPRNSPLHF. CDR3 in DNA: TGTGCCAGCAGTGGACAGGGCCCCCGTAATTCACCCCTCCACTTT.

J is TRBJ1-1 and V is TRBV6-1; D unresolved. Germline V CDR1 and CDR2: MNHNS, SASEGT. The length of the CDR3 is 12 residues. V dropped 1 base and J dropped 6 bases, with 6 bases sitting between them. DNA of the CDR3: TGTGCCAGCAGTGAAGTTGGGTCTGAAGCTTTCTTT. It is translated as CASSEVGSEAFF.

The rearrangement uses TRBV10-3 and TRBJ2-7; D is undetermined. This CDR3 spans 13 amino acids. V shed 2 bases and J shed 2 bases, with 7 bases lying between them. CDR1 ENHRY and CDR2 SYGVKD come from the germline V gene. CDR3 sequence: CAISEGVAYEQYF. The CDR3 DNA follows: TGTGCCATCAGTGAGGGGGTCGCCTACGAGCAGTACTTC.

The V and J genes are TRBV7-2 and TRBJ1-6; the D is unclear. This CDR3 has 13 residues. V lost 3 bases and J 7 bases, leaving 7 bases between the germline ends. Germline CDR1 and CDR2: SGHTA and FQGNSA. CDR3 residues: CASSFEPNSPLHF. For the CDR3, the DNA is TGTGCCAGCAGCTTTGAACCAAATTCACCCCTCCACTTT. Full variable domain (rest looked up from reference TRBV7-2 and TRBJ1-6): GAGVSQSPSNKVTEKGKDVELRCDPISGHTALYWYRQSLGQGLEFLIYFQGNSAPDKSGLPSDRFSAERTGGSVSTLTIQRTQQEDSAVYLCASSFEPNSPLHFGNGTRLTVT.

This clonotype showed up just a few times. CDR3 loop: CASSQAFPPRASYEQYF. DNA of the CDR3: TGCGCCAGCAGCCAAGCTTTCCCCCCGCGTGCGTCCTACGAGCAGTACTTC. The rearrangement links TRBV4-1 to TRBJ2-7; D is ambiguous. The V end was cut by 1 base, the J end by 1 base, with 17 bases between. Germline CDR1 and CDR2: MGHRA and YSYEKL. The CDR3 runs to 17 residues.

This clonotype was picked up a small number of times. J is TRBJ2-4 and V is TRBV7-9; D may correspond to TRBD1 or TRBD2 (5 bases each). V was shortened by 1 base and J by 6 bases, with 10 bases between the two germline ends. The CDR3 contains 14 residues. Germline lookup yields CDR1 SEHNR and CDR2 FQNEAQ (reference sequence). The CDR3 protein is CASSLEGPSNIQYF. For the CDR3, the DNA is TGTGCCAGCAGCTTAGAGGGACCATCAAACATTCAGTACTTC.

The sample holds many counts of this clonotype. The rearrangement uses TRBV6-1 and TRBJ1-2, with 9 bases that match TRBD1. After removal of 4 bases from V and 2 bases from J, the junction contained 2 bases not matched to a gene. This CDR3 region has 14 residues. CDR1 and CDR2 (germline): MNHNS, SASEGT. The CDR3 is CASSVGTGNYGYTF. The CDR3 region has the DNA TGTGCCAGCAGTGTTGGGACAGGGAACTATGGCTACACCTTC.

This clonotype was found many times. J is TRBJ2-1 and V is TRBV10-3, with 8 nucleotides matching TRBD1. Looked up from germline, CDR1 is ENHRY and CDR2 is SYGVKD. The CDR3 length is 14 residues. After removal of 3 bases from V and 7 bases from J, the junction contained 5 bases not matched to a gene. DNA for the CDR3: TGTGCCATCAGTGACCTTGGACAGGGTAATGAGCAGTTCTTC. It translates to CAISDLGQGNEQFF.

This clonotype was found many times. The chain combines TRBV18 with TRBJ1-6; D is possibly TRBD1 (5 bases). The germline V and J ends were trimmed by 3 bases and 7 bases, with 10 bases remaining between them. Per germline, CDR1 KGHSH and CDR2 LQKENI. The CDR3 contains 14 residues. CDR3 amino acids: CASSPQGSNSPLHF. In DNA, the CDR3 is TGTGCCAGCTCACCTCAGGGCAGCAATTCACCCCTCCACTTT.

The rearrangement links TRBV5-1 to TRBJ2-1; the match to TRBD2 covers 11 bases. This CDR3 comprises 17 residues. Trimming removed 4 bases from V and 2 bases from J; junction bases left unmatched: 8. In germline, CDR1 is SGHRS, CDR2 YFSETQ. CDR3 in amino acids: CASSAILAGAPYNEQFF. CDR3 coding DNA: TGCGCCAGCAGCGCGATACTAGCGGGAGCCCCCTACAATGAGCAGTTCTTC.

The sample holds many counts of this clonotype. The chain recombines TRBV5-1 with TRBJ1-1; tentatively, D is TRBD1 (5 bases). Germline CDR1 and CDR2: SGHRS and YFSETQ. The CDR3 sequence is 14 residues long. Trimming took off 5 bases at V and 1 base at J, with 12 bases between the two ends. The CDR3 region is CASRPGTQNTEAFF. The CDR3 DNA reads TGCGCCAGCAGGCCCGGGACCCAGAACACTGAAGCTTTCTTT.

For the CDR3, the DNA is TGCAGTGCTCCCCAGGCGACAGGAACAAACATTCAGTACTTC. It is translated as CSAPQATGTNIQYF. J is TRBJ2-4 and V is TRBV20-1, with D tentatively TRBD1 (6 bases). Germline assignment: CDR1 DFQATT and CDR2 SNEGSKA (reference sequence). The CDR3 loop spans 14 amino acids. Trimming pared 5 bases from V and 6 bases from J, leaving 17 bases between.

This clonotype was observed many times. This rearrangement joins TRBV7-9 to TRBJ1-4, with D unclear. Germline assignment: CDR1 SEHNR and CDR2 FQNEAQ (reference sequence). There are 14 residues in the CDR3. The germline V and J ends were trimmed by 5 bases and 4 bases, with 11 bases remaining between them. CDR3 bases: TGTGCCAGCAGCCCCCGGGCCGTTAATGAAAAACTGTTTTTT. This translates into CASSPRAVNEKLFF.